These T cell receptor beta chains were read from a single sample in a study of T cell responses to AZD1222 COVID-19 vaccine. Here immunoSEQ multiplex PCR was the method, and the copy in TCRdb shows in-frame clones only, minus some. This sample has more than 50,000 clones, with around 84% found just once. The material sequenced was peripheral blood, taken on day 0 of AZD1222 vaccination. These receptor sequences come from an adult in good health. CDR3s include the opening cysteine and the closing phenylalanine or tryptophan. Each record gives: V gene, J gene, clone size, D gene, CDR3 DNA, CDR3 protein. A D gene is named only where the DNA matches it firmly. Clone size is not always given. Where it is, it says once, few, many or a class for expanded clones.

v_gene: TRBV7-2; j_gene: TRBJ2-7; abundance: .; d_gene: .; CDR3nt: TGTGCCAGCACCCCCCCGGCACGCTACGAGCAGTACTTC; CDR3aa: CASTPPARYEQYF
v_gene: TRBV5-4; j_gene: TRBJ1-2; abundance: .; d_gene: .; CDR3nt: TGTGCCAGCAGCTTGGGGGTCGTTATTTCCAACTATGGCTACACCTTC; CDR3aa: CASSLGVVISNYGYTF
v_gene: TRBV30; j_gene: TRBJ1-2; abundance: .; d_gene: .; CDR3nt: TGTGCCTGGAGTCCTTACCCGACAGGACTCGGGCGTGGCTACACCTTC; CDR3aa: CAWSPYPTGLGRGYTF
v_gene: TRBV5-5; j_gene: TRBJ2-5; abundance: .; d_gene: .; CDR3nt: TGTGCCAGCAGCTTGTTTCGGCAAGAGACCCAGTACTTC; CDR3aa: CASSLFRQETQYF
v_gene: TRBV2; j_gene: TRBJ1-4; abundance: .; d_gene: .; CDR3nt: TGTGCCAGCAGTGGAAAACAGTTGGATGAAAAACTGTTTTTT; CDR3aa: CASSGKQLDEKLFF
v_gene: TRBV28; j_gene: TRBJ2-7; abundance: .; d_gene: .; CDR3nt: TGTGCCAGCAGTCGGGCCTCCTCCTACGAGCAGTACTTC; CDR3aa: CASSRASSYEQYF
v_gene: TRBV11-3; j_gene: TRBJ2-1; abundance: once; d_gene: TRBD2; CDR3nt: TGTGCCAGCAGTTCCCGACTAGCGGGGTCCTACAATGAGCAGTTCTTC; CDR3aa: CASSSRLAGSYNEQFF
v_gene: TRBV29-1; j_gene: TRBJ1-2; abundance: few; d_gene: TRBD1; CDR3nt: TGCAGCGTTGGACAGGGGGAGAACTATGGCTACACCTTC; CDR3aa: CSVGQGENYGYTF
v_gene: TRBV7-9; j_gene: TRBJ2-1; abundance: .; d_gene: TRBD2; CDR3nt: TGTGCCAGCAGCGGCCGGGAGAGGCTAGCGGGAGATGGTAATGAGCAGTTCTTC; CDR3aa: CASSGRERLAGDGNEQFF
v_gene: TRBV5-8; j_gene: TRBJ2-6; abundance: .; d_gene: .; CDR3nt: TGTGCCAGCAGCTTCGGACGGGGAGGTTCTGGGGCCAACGTCCTGACTTTC; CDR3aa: CASSFGRGGSGANVLTF
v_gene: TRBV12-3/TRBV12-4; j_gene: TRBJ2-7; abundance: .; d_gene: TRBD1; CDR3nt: TGTGCCAGCAGTTTCGGGTCAGGGGGCGAGCAGTACTTC; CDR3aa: CASSFGSGGEQYF
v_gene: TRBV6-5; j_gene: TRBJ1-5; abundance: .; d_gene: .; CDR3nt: TGTGCCAGCTCAGGAGGACTAGCAAATCAGCCCCAGCATTTT; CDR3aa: CASSGGLANQPQHF
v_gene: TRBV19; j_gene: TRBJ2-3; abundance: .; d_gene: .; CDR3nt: TGTGCCAGTAGTATTGGTCAGGTGCGCACAGATACGCAGTATTTT; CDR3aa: CASSIGQVRTDTQYF
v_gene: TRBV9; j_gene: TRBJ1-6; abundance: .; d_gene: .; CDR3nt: TGTGCCAGCAGCGTAGCGGCAGGCGAGGAACCCCTCCACTTT; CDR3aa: CASSVAAGEEPLHF
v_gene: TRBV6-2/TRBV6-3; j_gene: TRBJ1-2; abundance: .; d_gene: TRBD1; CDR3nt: TGTGCCAGCAGCTCTCCTCAGACAGGGGGCCTTGGCTATGGCTACACCTTC; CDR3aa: CASSSPQTGGLGYGYTF
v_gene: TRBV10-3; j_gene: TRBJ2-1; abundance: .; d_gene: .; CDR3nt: TGTGCCATCAGTGAGTCCCCAGGGGCACGAAATGAGCAGTTCTTC; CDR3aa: CAISESPGARNEQFF
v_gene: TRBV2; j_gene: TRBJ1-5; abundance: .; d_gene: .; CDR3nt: TGTGCCAGCAGTCCACAGGGATCCGAGCCCCAGCATTTT; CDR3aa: CASSPQGSEPQHF
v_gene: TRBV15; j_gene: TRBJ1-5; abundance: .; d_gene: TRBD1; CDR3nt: TGTGCCACCAGCAGAGATGGAAGGGGACAGGGGGGCGGCAGCAATCAGCCCCAGCATTTT; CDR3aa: CATSRDGRGQGGGSNQPQHF
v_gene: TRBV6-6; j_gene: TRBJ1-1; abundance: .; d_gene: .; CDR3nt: TGTGCCAGCAGTTACTCGAACACTGAAGCTTTCTTT; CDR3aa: CASSYSNTEAFF